The entry that follows covers one TCR beta chain sequence. The entry originates in a study of technical replicates of blood from several donors. The data were produced by immunoSEQ multiplex PCR, yet TCRdb's version contains in-frame clones alone and is incomplete. The sample includes around 100,000 clones, roughly 95% seen only once; the top ten take about 0.35%. Trimming took 1 base from V and 1 from J, leaving 14 bases between them. The germline V gene encodes CDR1 SQVTM and CDR2 ANQGSEA. The CDR3 extends over 15 amino acids. The sample consisted of T cells isolated from PBMCs. The rearrangement links TRBV29-1 to TRBJ2-7, with D possibly matching TRBD1 (6 bases). The source of this sequence is a human donor in good health. CDR3 region: CSVEGTEKSSYEQYF. CDR3 nucleotide sequence: TGCAGCGTTGAAGGGACAGAAAAGAGTTCCTACGAGCAGTACTTC.